The following is a T cell receptor beta chain sequence with its context. What it binds is unknown. This entry comes from a study of PD-L1 blockade in urothelial cancer. For the study at large: T cells were recovered from blood samples at a median of 141,255. Broader study findings: Tumor-associated TCR clones expanded more in blood at 3 weeks in patients with durable benefit.

Time point specified: pretreatment peripheral blood. For each patient, 1 to 8 samples were obtained, pretreatment and on-treatment. The CDR3 consists of 19 residues. J lost 4 bases, V lost 0 bases, and 13 bases had no gene match. Germline-derived CDR1 and CDR2 are SGHDN and FVKESK. Only in-frame clones appear in the TCRdb table, and some are missing; sequencing was by immunoSEQ multiplex PCR. There are roughly 39,000 clones in the sample; 91% occur only once, and approximately 10% lies in the top ten. Sequenced material: PBMCs, taken around atezolizumab (anti-PD-L1) treatment. The chain links TRBV14 to TRBJ2-1; 9 bases align to TRBD2. This receptor was identified in an older woman with urothelial cancer. This CDR3 is CASSQDIAPSGNPYNEQFF. CDR3 bases: TGTGCCAGCAGCCAAGATATCGCGCCTAGCGGGAACCCTTACAATGAGCAGTTCTTC.